This passage covers 30 T cell receptor beta chains from one sample sequenced in a study of cytomegalovirus exposure and HLA in healthy donors (dated by TCRdb to the late 2010s). The method was the immunoSEQ multiplex PCR assay. Sourced from immuneACCESS, this table was stored by TCRdb with only in-frame sequences that have V and J called. A share of the clones is absent; for the studies checked, an unresolved V gene accounts for under half, and the remainder has no known explanation. This sample gives about 260,000 clones in total; about 92% of them show up just once. Approximately 3.1% of the sample belongs to the ten largest clones. The sample taken for sequencing was PBMCs. These receptors originate from a woman aged 30 to 39 in good health and CMV-seronegative.

This chain links TRBV6-6 with TRBJ2-7, with D unclear. V was clipped by 0 bases and J by 3 bases, with 6 bases between them. CDR1 MNHNY and CDR2 SVGAGI come from the germline V gene (reference sequence). This CDR3 is built from 13 residues. The CDR3 nucleotides read TGTGCCAGCAGTTACTCGACCGGCTACGAGCAGTACTTC. Its protein is CASSYSTGYEQYF.

The J gene is TRBJ1-2, the V gene TRBV28; D remains ambiguous. Germline V gives CDR1 MDHEN, CDR2 SYDVKM. The CDR3 consists of 13 residues. V dropped 3 bases and J dropped 4 bases, with 9 bases sitting between them. This chain's CDR3 is CASSFSGFYGYTF. The CDR3 bases are TGTGCCAGCAGTTTTTCCGGCTTCTATGGCTACACCTTC.

The chain joins TRBV6-6 to TRBJ1-2; D is possibly TRBD1 (5 bases). With 6 bases removed from V and 3 bases from J, the gap between germline ends came to 17 bases. This CDR3 has 15 residues. CDR1 and CDR2 from the germline V gene are MNHNY and SVGAGI (reference sequence). In DNA form, the CDR3 reads TGTGCCAGCAGCCCACACTACCAGGGAGACTATGGCTACACCTTC. As protein: CASSPHYQGDYGYTF.

This sequence joins TRBV28 and TRBJ1-4; D gene uncertain. Germline CDR1 reads MDHEN; CDR2 reads SYDVKM. V gave up 3 bases and J gave up 0 bases, with 8 bases separating them. The length of the CDR3 is 15 residues. The CDR3 nucleotides read TGTGCCAGCAGTTTGCACAACCCAACTAATGAAAAACTGTTTTTT. It is translated as CASSLHNPTNEKLFF. Variable domain in full (rest from reference TRBV28 and TRBJ1-4): DVKVTQSSRYLVKRTGEKVFLECVQDMDHENMFWYRQDPGLGLRLIYFSYDVKMKEKGDIPEGYSVSREKKERFSLILESASTNQTSMYLCASSLHNPTNEKLFFGSGTQLSVL.

V and J are TRBV6-4 and TRBJ2-1, with TRBD2 matching over 10 bases. Looked up from germline, CDR1 is MRHNA and CDR2 is SNTAGT. Trimming removed 5 bases from V and 3 bases from J; junction bases left unmatched: 7. There are 16 residues in the CDR3. The DNA of the CDR3 is TGTGCCAGCAGTTCTATAGCGGGGGGAGGCTACAATGAGCAGTTCTTC. Translation: CASSSIAGGGYNEQFF.

V gene TRBV27 combines with J gene TRBJ2-1; no firm D call. Germline CDR1 is MNHEY and CDR2 is SMNVEV (reference sequence). V was shortened by 4 bases and J by 3 bases, with 7 bases between the two germline ends. The length of the CDR3 is 13 residues. The CDR3 bases are TGTGCCAGCAGTTACGGCGGCTACAATGAGCAGTTCTTC. Its translation: CASSYGGYNEQFF.

The table lists this clone with many counts. The chain carries TRBV7-2 and TRBJ2-7; 11 bases align to TRBD2. The junction had 6 bases not matched to a gene; V was cut back by 6 bases and J by 5 bases. The CDR3 covers 14 residues. CDR1 is SGHTA and CDR2 is FQGNSA in the germline V gene. The CDR3 sequence: CASSFTSGSHEQYF. CDR3 bases: TGTGCCAGCAGTTTCACTAGCGGGAGCCACGAGCAGTACTTC.

This clone was recorded a few times. The rearrangement links TRBV5-1 to TRBJ2-1, with 10 bases that match TRBD2. This CDR3 has 16 residues. V lost 0 bases to trimming and J lost 6 bases; unmatched junction nucleotides: 6. Per germline, CDR1 SGHRS and CDR2 YFSETQ. CDR3 region: CASSLGPGLATNEQFF. The CDR3 nucleotides are TGCGCCAGCAGCTTGGGGCCGGGACTAGCGACCAATGAGCAGTTCTTC.

The rearrangement joins TRBV5-1 to TRBJ2-5; TRBD2 matches 9 bases. J was trimmed by 2 bases and V by 0 bases; bases with no gene match: 2. The V gene's germline CDR1 is SGHRS and CDR2 YFSETQ. This CDR3 spans 15 amino acids. CDR3 in amino acids: CASSLASGGQETQYF. The DNA of the CDR3 is TGCGCCAGCAGCTTGGCCAGCGGGGGGCAAGAGACCCAGTACTTC.

This clone was seen a single time. The chain combines TRBV28 with TRBJ2-3, with 12 bases matching TRBD2. Germline trimming cut 4 bases from V and 3 bases from J; bases unmatched to any gene: 14. There are 19 residues in the CDR3. Germline V gene lookup returns CDR1 MDHEN and CDR2 SYDVKM. The CDR3 spells CASSSPLQTSGSGTDTQYF. In DNA form, the CDR3 reads TGTGCCAGCAGTTCCCCCCTCCAGACTAGCGGGAGCGGGACAGATACGCAGTATTTT.

The chain links TRBV18 to TRBJ2-6; possibly TRBD2 for D (6 bases). Germline V gene data show CDR1 as KGHSH and CDR2 as LQKENI. CDR3 size: 14 residues. With 6 bases removed from V and 2 bases from J, the gap between germline ends came to 8 bases. The CDR3 nucleotides are TGTGCCAGCTCCGGGACTGCTGGGGCCAACGTCCTGACTTTC. It codes for CASSGTAGANVLTF.

The V and J genes are TRBV6-6 and TRBJ1-1; D is ambiguous. Per the germline V gene, CDR1 is MNHNY and CDR2 is SVGAGI (reference sequence). The CDR3 extends over 15 amino acids. V dropped 4 bases and J dropped 2 bases, with 14 bases sitting between them. The CDR3 protein is CASSLVRLGNTEAFF. In DNA, the CDR3 is TGTGCCAGCAGTTTGGTGAGGTTAGGAAACACTGAAGCTTTCTTT.

In the case of this clone: The sample carries other DNA sequences with the same CDR3. The rearrangement joins TRBV27 to TRBJ2-1, with TRBD2 as a possible D gene (5 bases). The CDR3 spans 15 residues. CDR1 MNHEY and CDR2 SMNVEV come from the germline V gene (reference sequence). Trimming left V 2 bases short and J 0 bases short, with 8 bases between. The CDR3 protein is CASSLEGSSYNEQFF. The CDR3 nucleotides read TGTGCCAGCAGTTTAGAGGGAAGCTCCTACAATGAGCAGTTCTTC.

This chain connects TRBV28 to TRBJ2-7, with D unclear. CDR3 length: 15 amino acids. V lost 6 bases to trimming and J lost 3 bases, with 18 bases between them. Looked up from germline, CDR1 is MDHEN and CDR2 is SYDVKM. CDR3 sequence (DNA): TGTGCCAGCAGCCTTGGGAATTCAATGAACTACGAGCAGTACTTC. Encoded protein: CASSLGNSMNYEQYF.

This rearrangement joins TRBV19 to TRBJ2-1; 12 nucleotides align to TRBD2. This CDR3 is 17 amino acids long. Germline V gene data show CDR1 as LNHDA and CDR2 as SQIVND (reference sequence). The J segment lost 0 bases and the V segment lost 5 bases, leaving 5 bases of the junction unmatched. The CDR3 loop is CASSWTSGTHSYNEQFF. As DNA, the CDR3 is TGTGCCAGTAGTTGGACTAGCGGGACCCACTCCTACAATGAGCAGTTCTTC.

This clone was seen a single time. V gene TRBV11-3 combines with J gene TRBJ2-5, with 7 bases identical to TRBD1. Germline V CDR1 and CDR2: SGHNT, YENEEA. CDR3 length: 13 amino acids. Germline trimming cut 6 bases from V and 5 bases from J; bases unmatched to any gene: 6. In DNA, the CDR3 is TGTGCCAGCAGAGAGGGGGCTATTGAGACCCAGTACTTC. Its protein product is CASREGAIETQYF.

The chain recombines TRBV27 with TRBJ2-3, with 12 bases aligning to TRBD2. CDR1 is MNHEY and CDR2 is SMNVEV in the germline V gene (reference sequence). V shed 5 bases, J shed 4 bases, and the junction held 7 bases outside the gene matches. This CDR3 region has 16 residues. For the CDR3, the DNA is TGTGCCAGCAGTACCCCGACTAGCGGGAGCGCAGATACGCAGTATTTT. Translation gives CASSTPTSGSADTQYF.

The rearrangement joins TRBV10-1 to TRBJ2-7; D gene unclear. Germline V gives CDR1 WNHNN, CDR2 SYGVQD (reference sequence). CDR3 length: 13 amino acids. V was trimmed by 2 bases and J by 2 bases, leaving 7 bases between them. The CDR3 protein is CASSEGLTYEQYF. The DNA for the CDR3 is TGCGCCAGCAGTGAGGGGCTTACCTACGAGCAGTACTTC.

J is TRBJ2-1 and V is TRBV27; 10 bases map to TRBD1. The ends lost 6 bases at V and 7 bases at J; junction bases unmatched: 9. The CDR3 loop spans 15 amino acids. Germline-derived CDR1 and CDR2 are MNHEY and SMNVEV (reference sequence). For the CDR3, the DNA is TGTGCCAGCAGACCGACAGGGGGCGCTTCGAATGAGCAGTTCTTC. This sequence encodes CASRPTGGASNEQFF.

The chain recombines TRBV18 with TRBJ2-1; 8 nucleotides agree with TRBD2. The CDR3 extends over 16 amino acids. Germline-derived CDR1 and CDR2 are KGHSH and LQKENI. J gave up 6 bases and V 0 bases, and 7 bases lay outside the gene matches. CDR3 sequence (DNA): TGTGCCAGCTCACCACCTGGGGTAGCGGGGAGCAATGAGCAGTTCTTC. This codes for CASSPPGVAGSNEQFF.

V is TRBV11-2 and J is TRBJ2-7, with 9 bases fitting TRBD2. With 1 base clipped from V and 2 bases from J, the junction kept 3 bases outside the gene matches. The CDR3 is 15 residues long. Germline-derived CDR1 and CDR2 are SGHAT and FQNNGV. CDR3 sequence: CASSLGGGRAYEQYF. The CDR3 region has the DNA TGTGCCAGCAGCTTAGGGGGCGGGAGGGCCTACGAGCAGTACTTC.

The chain has TRBV9 and TRBJ2-1; 10 nucleotides match TRBD2. CDR1 is SGDLS and CDR2 is YYNGEE in the germline V gene. The V segment lost 3 bases and the J segment 4 bases; nucleotides outside the gene matches: 7. The CDR3 is 16 amino acids. CDR3: CASSAPLAGEYNEQFF. In DNA form, the CDR3 reads TGTGCCAGCAGCGCACCCCTAGCGGGGGAGTACAATGAGCAGTTCTTC.

The chain combines TRBV19 with TRBJ1-2; D is unclear. Germline CDR1 and CDR2: LNHDA and SQIVND (reference sequence). The CDR3 loop spans 13 amino acids. Deletions cut 5 bases from V and 1 base from J, with 8 bases between. The CDR3, as DNA: TGTGCCAGTAGTTGGACTAATAACTATGGCTACACCTTC. Its translation: CASSWTNNYGYTF. The whole variable domain, remainder taken from reference TRBV19 and TRBJ1-2, is DGGITQSPKYLFRKEGQNVTLSCEQNLNHDAMYWYRQDPGQGLRLIYYSQIVNDFQKGDIAEGYSVSREKKESFPLTVTSAQKNPTAFYLCASSWTNNYGYTFGSGTRLTVV.

V gene TRBV18 combines with J gene TRBJ2-4, with D unresolved. CDR1 is KGHSH and CDR2 is LQKENI in the germline V gene. V was shortened by 0 bases and J by 0 bases, with 6 bases between the two germline ends. The CDR3 runs 15 residues. In DNA form, the CDR3 reads TGTGCCAGCTCACCACCGGATTTAGCCAAAAACATTCAGTACTTC. Translation: CASSPPDLAKNIQYF. The full variable domain, in which reference TRBV18 and TRBJ2-4 provide the parts outside the CDR3, is NAGVMQNPRHLVRRRGQEARLRCSPMKGHSHVYWYRQLPEEGLKFMVYLQKENIIDESGMPKERFSAEFPKEGPSILRIQQVVRGDSAAYFCASSPPDLAKNIQYFGAGTRLSVL.

This clone was seen a single time. The gene calls are TRBV5-1 and TRBJ2-1; weak D call: TRBD1 (6 bases). In germline, CDR1 is SGHRS, CDR2 YFSETQ. This CDR3 is built from 16 residues. The V and J ends lost 0 bases and 4 bases respectively, with 14 bases between them. The CDR3 DNA follows: TGCGCCAGCAGCTTGGTTCAGACAGGCGGTTACAATGAGCAGTTCTTC. It is translated as CASSLVQTGGYNEQFF.

The genes are TRBV15 and TRBJ2-5; 11 bases align to TRBD1. Germline V gives CDR1 LNHNV, CDR2 YYDKDF (reference sequence). The CDR3 runs 14 residues. J gave up 7 bases and V 3 bases, and 4 bases lay outside the gene matches. The CDR3 nucleotides are TGTGCCACCAGCAGTAGAGGACAGGGGGCGACCCAGTACTTC. It codes for CATSSRGQGATQYF.

V and J are TRBV10-3 and TRBJ2-1, with 8 positions matching TRBD2. J lost 0 bases, V lost 7 bases, and 2 bases had no gene match. Germline V gene data show CDR1 as ENHRY and CDR2 as SYGVKD. The CDR3 length is 14 residues. CDR3 residues: CAIIAGNSYNEQFF. CDR3 DNA sequence: TGTGCCATCATAGCGGGAAACTCCTACAATGAGCAGTTCTTC.

CDR3 sequence reads: CASSQQGFPGPYEQYF. As DNA, the CDR3 is TGTGCCAGCAGCCAACAGGGGTTTCCCGGCCCCTACGAGCAGTACTTC. The genes are TRBV7-3 and TRBJ2-7; 7 nucleotides agree with TRBD1. CDR1 SGHTA and CDR2 FQGTGA come from the germline V gene. The CDR3 loop spans 16 amino acids. Losses at the gene ends were 5 bases for V and 2 bases for J; bases not matched to a gene: 12.

CDR3 nucleotide sequence: TGTGCCACCAGCAGAGATTTGTTGGGACAGCCGAACACTGAAGCTTTCTTT. Protein product: CATSRDLLGQPNTEAFF. This chain links TRBV15 with TRBJ1-1; TRBD1 matches 7 bases. Germline lookup yields CDR1 LNHNV and CDR2 YYDKDF (reference sequence). With V trimmed by 0 bases and J by 1 base, 8 bases remained unmatched. This CDR3 has 17 amino acids.

This clone was found once. The chain recombines TRBV6-5 with TRBJ2-2, with TRBD2 matching 8 bases. Germline V CDR1 and CDR2: MNHEY, SVGAGI. This CDR3 is 15 amino acids long. V was pared by 0 bases and J by 5 bases, with 2 bases of the junction left unmatched. The CDR3 DNA sequence: TGTGCCAGCAGTTACTCGCCTAGCGGGACCGGGGAGCTGTTTTTT. Protein sequence: CASSYSPSGTGELFF.